These 13 T cell receptor beta chains were sequenced from one sample in a study of blood T cell repertoires in COVID-19. Some clones are missing from TCRdb's copy, which holds only in-frame ones; the method was immunoSEQ multiplex PCR. The sample yields about 63,000 clones, 90% to 95% seen once. Sequencing was performed on peripheral blood. Every receptor here comes from a middle-aged man with active COVID-19.

The J gene is TRBJ1-5, the V gene TRBV12-3 or TRBV12-4; the D is unclear. The CDR3 has 12 amino acids. Deletions cut 9 bases from V and 5 bases from J, with 11 bases between. The CDR3 region has the DNA TGTGCCAGTAGATACAGCTATCAGCCCCAGCATTTT. Translating gives CASRYSYQPQHF.

V is TRBV12-3 or TRBV12-4 and J is TRBJ1-2; tentative D call: TRBD1 (6 bases). CDR3 length equals 13 residues. Trimming cost V 3 bases and J 7 bases, with 12 bases left between them. CDR3 coding DNA: TGTGCCAGCAGTTTTAGAGGGGGATCTGGCTACACCTTC. Protein sequence: CASSFRGGSGYTF.

This chain connects TRBV18 to TRBJ1-1; D not certain. The V and J ends lost 0 bases and 10 bases respectively, with 15 bases between them. The CDR3 totals 14 residues. Germline values: CDR1 KGHSH, CDR2 LQKENI. DNA of the CDR3: TGTGCCAGCTCACCACCCGGGCCTGCCGAGGGAGCTTTCTTT. It encodes CASSPPGPAEGAFF.

The genes are TRBV30 and TRBJ2-7, with 8 bases that match TRBD1. The germline CDR1 and CDR2 sequences are GTSNPN and SVGIG (reference sequence). Germline trimming cut 6 bases from V and 5 bases from J; bases unmatched to any gene: 6. CDR3 length: 12 residues. Written as DNA, the CDR3 is TGTGCCTGCACCGGGACAGGAGACGAGCAGTACTTC. It is translated as CACTGTGDEQYF.

There are a few counts of this clone. The chain recombines TRBV19 with TRBJ1-5; weak D call: TRBD1 (5 bases). The CDR3 covers 16 residues. Germline CDR1 reads LNHDA; CDR2 reads SQIVND (reference sequence). Trimming took off 7 bases at V and 0 bases at J, with 16 bases between the two ends. CDR3: CASKGGVGTSNQPQHF. The CDR3, as DNA: TGTGCCAGTAAAGGAGGGGTCGGGACTAGCAATCAGCCCCAGCATTTT. Using reference TRBV19 and TRBJ1-5 for the parts outside the CDR3, the full variable domain is DGGITQSPKYLFRKEGQNVTLSCEQNLNHDAMYWYRQDPGQGLRLIYYSQIVNDFQKGDIAEGYSVSREKKESFPLTVTSAQKNPTAFYLCASKGGVGTSNQPQHFGDGTRLSIL.

V gene TRBV2 combines with J gene TRBJ2-1; D ambiguous. This CDR3 comprises 14 residues. Germline V gene data show CDR1 as SNHLY and CDR2 as FYNNEI. Deletions cut 5 bases from V and 2 bases from J, with 10 bases between. The CDR3 loop is CASSSSRAYNEQFF. CDR3 nucleotides: TGTGCCAGCAGTTCTAGTCGTGCCTACAATGAGCAGTTCTTC. The variable domain in full, with the rest retrieved from reference TRBV2 and TRBJ2-1, is EPEVTQTPSHQVTQMGQEVILRCVPISNHLYFYWYRQILGQKVEFLVSFYNNEISEKSEIFDDQFSVERPDGSNFTLKIRSTKLEDSAMYFCASSSSRAYNEQFFGPGTRLTVL.

This chain links TRBV28 with TRBJ1-2; 7 nucleotides match TRBD1. V shed 3 bases, J shed 4 bases, and the junction held 11 bases outside the gene matches. The CDR3 runs 16 residues. Germline V lookup: CDR1 MDHEN, CDR2 SYDVKM. CDR3: CASSFGLTGISYGYTF. In DNA, the CDR3 is TGTGCCAGCAGTTTCGGTTTGACAGGGATTTCCTATGGCTACACCTTC.

The rearrangement links TRBV6-2 or TRBV6-3 to TRBJ1-5, with unresolved D. Germline lookup yields CDR1 MNHEY and CDR2 SVGEGT. The CDR3 totals 17 residues. V lost 2 bases to trimming and J lost 1 base, with 15 bases between them. CDR3 nucleotides: TGTGCCAGCAGTTACAGCCCAGAGGTAGAGAGCAATCAGCCCCAGCATTTT. It encodes CASSYSPEVESNQPQHF.

V usage is TRBV15 and J usage is TRBJ1-5; weak D call: TRBD1 (5 bases). V was clipped by 0 bases and J by 6 bases, with 15 bases between them. Germline lookup yields CDR1 LNHNV and CDR2 YYDKDF (reference sequence). The CDR3 has 16 residues. The DNA for the CDR3 is TGTGCCACCAGCAGAGATCAGGGTGGGCTCGGTCAGCCCCAGCATTTT. This gives the protein CATSRDQGGLGQPQHF.

The rearrangement links TRBV19 to TRBJ2-5; D perhaps matches TRBD1 (5 bases). The CDR3 is 14 amino acids. The germline gives CDR1 LNHDA, CDR2 SQIVND (reference sequence). The ends were cut back, 6 bases at V and 1 base at J, with 12 bases in the middle. CDR3 amino acids: CASSPDRIQETQYF. The CDR3 region has the DNA TGTGCCAGTAGCCCCGACAGAATCCAAGAGACCCAGTACTTC.

This chain connects TRBV25-1 to TRBJ1-5; 8 bases are shared with TRBD1. Unmatched junction bases numbered 4, after V lost 5 bases and J lost 4 bases. The germline CDR1 and CDR2 sequences are MGHDK and SYGVNS. The CDR3 is 14 residues long. The DNA for the CDR3 is TGTGCCAGCAGTATGACAGGGGAAAATCAGCCCCAGCATTTT. The encoded protein is CASSMTGENQPQHF.

The chain uses TRBV7-9 and TRBJ2-5; tentative D call: TRBD2 (6 bases). Germline loops: CDR1 SEHNR, CDR2 FQNEAQ (reference sequence). Trimming left V 5 bases short and J 1 base short, with 11 bases between. This CDR3 comprises 14 residues. The CDR3 reads CASSGGRSQETQYF. The CDR3 DNA follows: TGTGCCAGCAGCGGGGGGAGGAGCCAAGAGACCCAGTACTTC. Full variable domain (outside the CDR3, taken from reference TRBV7-9 and TRBJ2-5): DTGVSQNPRHKITKRGQNVTFRCDPISEHNRLYWYRQTLGQGPEFLTYFQNEAQLEKSRLLSDRFSAERPKGSFSTLEIQRTEQGDSAMYLCASSGGRSQETQYFGPGTRLLVL.

V and J are TRBV6-6 and TRBJ1-1; TRBD1 matches at 10 bases. With 4 bases clipped from V and 3 bases from J, the junction kept 5 bases outside the gene matches. The CDR3 spans 15 residues. The germline CDR1 and CDR2 sequences are MNHNY and SVGAGI (reference sequence). This CDR3 is CASSWSGQGDTEAFF. The CDR3 nucleotides read TGTGCCAGCAGTTGGTCCGGACAGGGGGACACTGAAGCTTTCTTT.